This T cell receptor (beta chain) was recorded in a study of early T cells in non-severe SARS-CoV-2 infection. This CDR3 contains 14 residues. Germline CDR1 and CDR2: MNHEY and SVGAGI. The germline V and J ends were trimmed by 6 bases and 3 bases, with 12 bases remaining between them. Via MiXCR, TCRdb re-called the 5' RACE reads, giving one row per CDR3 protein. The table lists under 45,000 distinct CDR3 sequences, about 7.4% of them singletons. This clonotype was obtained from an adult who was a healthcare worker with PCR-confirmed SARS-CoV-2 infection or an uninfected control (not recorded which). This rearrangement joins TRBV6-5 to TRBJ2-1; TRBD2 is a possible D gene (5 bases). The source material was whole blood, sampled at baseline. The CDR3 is CASSAGQYYNEQFF. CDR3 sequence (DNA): TGTGCCAGCAGCGCGGGCCAGTACTACAATGAGCAGTTCTTC.